This T cell receptor (beta chain) was sequenced during a study of response to subunit inactivated influenza vaccine. The germline gives CDR1 DFQATT, CDR2 SNEGSKA (reference sequence). This CDR3 has 12 amino acids. One entry per CDR3 protein, called by TCRdb with MiXCR from the RT-PCR reads. The repertoire consists of roughly 780,000 distinct CDR3 sequences, with roughly 18% occurring once and the leading ten covering 11%. This clonotype has at least ten counts. Mismatch with germline at one junction end may stem from a read error. The V and J genes are TRBV20-1 and TRBJ2-2; either TRBD1 or TRBD2 may supply D (5 bases each). The receptor was isolated from a man in his fifties or sixties who received an inactivated influenza vaccine. Sequences were derived from PBMCs from blood, sampled 4 to 6 days after vaccination. CDR3 residues: CSARGVTGELFF. The CDR3 coding sequence is TGCAGTGCAAGAGGGGTCACCGGGGAGCTGTTTTTT.